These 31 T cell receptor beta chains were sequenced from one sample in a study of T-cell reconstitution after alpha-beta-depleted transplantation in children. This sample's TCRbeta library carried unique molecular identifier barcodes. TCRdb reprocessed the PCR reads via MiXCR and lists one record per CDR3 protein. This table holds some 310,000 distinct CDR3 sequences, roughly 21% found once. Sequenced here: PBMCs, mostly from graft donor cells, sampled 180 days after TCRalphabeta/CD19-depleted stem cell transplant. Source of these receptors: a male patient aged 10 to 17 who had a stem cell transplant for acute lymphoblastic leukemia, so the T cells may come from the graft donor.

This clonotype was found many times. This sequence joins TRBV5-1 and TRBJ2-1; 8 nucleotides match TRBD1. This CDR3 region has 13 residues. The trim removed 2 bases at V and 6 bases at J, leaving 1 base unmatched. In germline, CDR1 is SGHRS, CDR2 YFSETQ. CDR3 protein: CASSLTGGNEQFF. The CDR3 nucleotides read TGCGCCAGCAGCTTAACAGGGGGCAATGAGCAGTTCTTC.

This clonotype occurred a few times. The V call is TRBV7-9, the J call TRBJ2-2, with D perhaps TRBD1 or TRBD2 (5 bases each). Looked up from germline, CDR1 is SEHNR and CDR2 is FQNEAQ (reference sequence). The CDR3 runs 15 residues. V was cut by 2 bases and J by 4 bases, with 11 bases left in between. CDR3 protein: CASSLSRGVTGELFF. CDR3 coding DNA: TGTGCCAGCAGCTTATCCCGGGGCGTCACCGGGGAGCTGTTTTTT.

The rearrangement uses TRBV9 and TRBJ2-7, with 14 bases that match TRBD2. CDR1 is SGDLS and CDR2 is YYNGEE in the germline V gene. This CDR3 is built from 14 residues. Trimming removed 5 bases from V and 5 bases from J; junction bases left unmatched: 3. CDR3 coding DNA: TGTGCCAGCAGTGGGACTAGCGGGAGTAACGAGCAGTACTTC. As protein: CASSGTSGSNEQYF.

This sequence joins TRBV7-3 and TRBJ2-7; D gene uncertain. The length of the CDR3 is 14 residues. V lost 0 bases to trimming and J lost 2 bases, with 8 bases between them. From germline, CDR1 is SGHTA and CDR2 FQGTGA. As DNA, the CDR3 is TGTGCCAGCAGCTTAACACCGGGTCCCTACGAGCAGTACTTC. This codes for CASSLTPGPYEQYF.

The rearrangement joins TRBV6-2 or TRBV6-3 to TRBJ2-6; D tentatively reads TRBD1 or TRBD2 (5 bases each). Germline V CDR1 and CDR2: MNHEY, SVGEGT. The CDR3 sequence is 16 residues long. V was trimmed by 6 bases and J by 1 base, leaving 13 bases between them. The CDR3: CASREGRKSGANVLTF. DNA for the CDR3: TGTGCCAGCAGAGAGGGACGAAAATCTGGGGCCAACGTCCTGACTTTC.

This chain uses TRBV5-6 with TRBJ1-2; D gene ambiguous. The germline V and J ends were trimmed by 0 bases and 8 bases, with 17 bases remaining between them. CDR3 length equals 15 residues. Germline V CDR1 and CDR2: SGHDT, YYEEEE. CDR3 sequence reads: CASSLGGYNRGGYTF. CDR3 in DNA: TGTGCCAGCAGCTTGGGCGGCTACAACCGTGGGGGCTACACCTTC.

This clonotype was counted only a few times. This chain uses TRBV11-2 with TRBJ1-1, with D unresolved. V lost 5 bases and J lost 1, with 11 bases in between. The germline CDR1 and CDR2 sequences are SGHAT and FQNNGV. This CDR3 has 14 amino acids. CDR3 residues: CASSPSYGNTEAFF. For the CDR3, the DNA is TGTGCCAGCAGCCCCTCATATGGGAACACTGAAGCTTTCTTT.

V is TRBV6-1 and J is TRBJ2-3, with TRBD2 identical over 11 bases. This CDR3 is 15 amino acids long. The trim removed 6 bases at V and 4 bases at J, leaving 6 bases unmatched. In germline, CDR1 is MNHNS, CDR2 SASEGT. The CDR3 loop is CASSSGTSGPDTQYF. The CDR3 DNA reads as TGTGCCAGCAGCTCAGGGACTAGCGGCCCAGATACGCAGTATTTT.

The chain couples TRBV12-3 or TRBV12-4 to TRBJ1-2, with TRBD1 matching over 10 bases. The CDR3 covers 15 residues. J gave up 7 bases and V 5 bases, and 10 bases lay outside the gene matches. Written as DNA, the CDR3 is TGTGCCAGCAGTCTGCGACAGGGGGCTCGGGGTGGCTACACCTTC. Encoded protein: CASSLRQGARGGYTF.

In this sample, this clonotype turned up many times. CDR3 residues: CASSQARSYTGELFF. CDR3 sequence (DNA): TGCGCCAGCAGCCAAGCACGGTCCTACACCGGGGAGCTGTTTTTT. The V call is TRBV4-1, the J call TRBJ2-2; D unclear. Germline CDR1 and CDR2: MGHRA and YSYEKL. V shed 1 base and J shed 3 bases, with 9 bases lying between them. The length of the CDR3 is 15 residues.

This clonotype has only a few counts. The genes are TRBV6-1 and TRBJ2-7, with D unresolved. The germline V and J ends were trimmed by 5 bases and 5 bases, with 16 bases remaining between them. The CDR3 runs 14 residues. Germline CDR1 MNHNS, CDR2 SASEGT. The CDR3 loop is CASSPGLQWHEQYF. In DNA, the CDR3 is TGTGCCAGCAGTCCGGGCCTCCAATGGCACGAGCAGTACTTC.

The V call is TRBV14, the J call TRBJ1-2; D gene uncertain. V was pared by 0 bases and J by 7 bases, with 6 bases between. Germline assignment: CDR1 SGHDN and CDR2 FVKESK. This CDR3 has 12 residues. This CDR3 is CASSQDKLGYTF. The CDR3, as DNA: TGTGCCAGCAGCCAAGATAAGCTTGGCTACACCTTC. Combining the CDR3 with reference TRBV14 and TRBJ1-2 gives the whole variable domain EAGVTQFPSHSVIEKGQTVTLRCDPISGHDNLYWYRRVMGKEIKFLLHFVKESKQDESGMPNNRFLAERTGGTYSTLKVQPAELEDSGVYFCASSQDKLGYTFGSGTRLTVV.

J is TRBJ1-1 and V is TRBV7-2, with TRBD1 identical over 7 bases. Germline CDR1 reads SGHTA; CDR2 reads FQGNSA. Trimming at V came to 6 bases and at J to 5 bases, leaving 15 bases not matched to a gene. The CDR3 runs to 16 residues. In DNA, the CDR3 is TGTGCCAGCAGGGGTACCTCGGACAGGAGTGGAACTGAAGCTTTCTTT. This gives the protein CASRGTSDRSGTEAFF.

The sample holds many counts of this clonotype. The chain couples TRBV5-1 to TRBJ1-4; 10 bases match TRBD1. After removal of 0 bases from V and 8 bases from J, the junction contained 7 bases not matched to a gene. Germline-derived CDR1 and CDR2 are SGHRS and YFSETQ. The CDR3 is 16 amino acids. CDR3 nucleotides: TGCGCCAGCAGCTTGGCCTCCCGGACAGGGGGAGAAAAACTGTTTTTT. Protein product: CASSLASRTGGEKLFF.

DNA for the CDR3: TGTGCCAGCAGCTTGGAAAAAACCGGGACAGAGGATGAAAAACTGTTTTTT. Its protein is CASSLEKTGTEDEKLFF. The chain carries TRBV7-8 and TRBJ1-4, with 7 bases fitting TRBD1. The junction had 13 bases not matched to a gene; V was cut back by 3 bases and J by 6 bases. This CDR3 has 17 residues. From germline, CDR1 is SGHVS and CDR2 FQNEAQ.

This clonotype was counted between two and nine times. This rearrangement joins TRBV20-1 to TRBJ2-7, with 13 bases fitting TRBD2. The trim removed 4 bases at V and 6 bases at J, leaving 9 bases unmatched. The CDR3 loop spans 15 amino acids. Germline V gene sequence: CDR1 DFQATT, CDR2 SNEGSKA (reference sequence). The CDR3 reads CSAITRTSGSGEQYF. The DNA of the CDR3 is TGCAGTGCTATCACCCGGACTAGCGGGAGCGGCGAGCAGTACTTC.

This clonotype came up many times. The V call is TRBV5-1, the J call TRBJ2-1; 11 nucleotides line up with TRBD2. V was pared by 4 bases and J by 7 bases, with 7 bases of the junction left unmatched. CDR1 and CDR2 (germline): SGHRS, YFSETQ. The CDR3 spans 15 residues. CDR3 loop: CASSRVPSGRNEQFF. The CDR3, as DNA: TGCGCCAGCAGCCGGGTTCCTAGCGGGAGGAATGAGCAGTTCTTC.

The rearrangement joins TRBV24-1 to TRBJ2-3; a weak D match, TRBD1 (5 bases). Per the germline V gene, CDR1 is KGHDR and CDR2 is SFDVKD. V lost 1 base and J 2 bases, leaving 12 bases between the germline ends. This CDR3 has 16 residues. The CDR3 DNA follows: TGTGCCACCAGTGATTTCGGCAGGGCCTTCACAGATACGCAGTATTTT. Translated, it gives CATSDFGRAFTDTQYF.

For the CDR3, the DNA is TGCAGTGCTAACGCCCGCGTGCCGCCCCAGCATTTT. Its protein is CSANARVPPQHF. V and J are TRBV20-1 and TRBJ1-5; D not certain. Germline V gives CDR1 DFQATT, CDR2 SNEGSKA (reference sequence). This CDR3 spans 12 amino acids. V was trimmed by 4 bases and J by 9 bases, leaving 13 bases between them.

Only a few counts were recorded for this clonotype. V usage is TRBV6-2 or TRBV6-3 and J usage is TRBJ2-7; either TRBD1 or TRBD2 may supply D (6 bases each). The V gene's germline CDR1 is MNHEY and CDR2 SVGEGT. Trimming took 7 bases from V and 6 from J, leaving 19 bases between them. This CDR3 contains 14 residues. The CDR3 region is CASKGGHLGGEQYF. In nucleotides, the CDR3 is TGTGCCAGCAAGGGGGGACACCTTGGGGGCGAGCAGTACTTC.

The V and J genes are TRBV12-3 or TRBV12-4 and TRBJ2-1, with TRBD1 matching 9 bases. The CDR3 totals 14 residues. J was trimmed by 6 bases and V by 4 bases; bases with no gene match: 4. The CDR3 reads CASSSEGQGNEQFF. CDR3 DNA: TGTGCCAGCAGTTCCGAGGGACAGGGCAATGAGCAGTTCTTC.

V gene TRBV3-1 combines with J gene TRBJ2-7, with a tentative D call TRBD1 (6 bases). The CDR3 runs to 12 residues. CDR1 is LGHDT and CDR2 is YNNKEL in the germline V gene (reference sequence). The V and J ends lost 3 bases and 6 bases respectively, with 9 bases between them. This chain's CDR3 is CASSHTGSEQYF. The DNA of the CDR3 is TGTGCCAGCAGCCACACAGGGTCCGAGCAGTACTTC.

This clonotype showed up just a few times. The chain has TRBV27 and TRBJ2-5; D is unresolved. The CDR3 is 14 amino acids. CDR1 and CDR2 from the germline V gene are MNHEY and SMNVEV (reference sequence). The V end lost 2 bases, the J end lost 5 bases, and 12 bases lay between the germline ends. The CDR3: CASSLKRSFETQYF. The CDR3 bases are TGTGCCAGCAGTTTAAAACGGAGTTTTGAGACCCAGTACTTC.

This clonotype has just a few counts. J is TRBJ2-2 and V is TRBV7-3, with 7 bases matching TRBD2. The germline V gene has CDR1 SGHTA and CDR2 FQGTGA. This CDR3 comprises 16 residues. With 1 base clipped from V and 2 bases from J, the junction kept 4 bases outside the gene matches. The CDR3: CASSLILAANTGELFF. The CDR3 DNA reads TGTGCCAGCAGCTTAATCCTAGCGGCCAACACCGGGGAGCTGTTTTTT.

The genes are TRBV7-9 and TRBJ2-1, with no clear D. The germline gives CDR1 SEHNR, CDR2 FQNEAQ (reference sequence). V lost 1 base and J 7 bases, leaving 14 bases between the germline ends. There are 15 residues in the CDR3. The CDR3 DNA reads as TGTGCCAGCAGCTTAGGAGGTTCGTCGTTTAATGAGCAGTTCTTC. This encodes CASSLGGSSFNEQFF.

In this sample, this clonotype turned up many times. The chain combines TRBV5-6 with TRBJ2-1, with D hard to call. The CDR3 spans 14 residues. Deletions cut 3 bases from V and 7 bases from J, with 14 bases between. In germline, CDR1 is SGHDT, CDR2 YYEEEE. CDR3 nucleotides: TGTGCCAGCAGCTGGGCTGAGCCCCATAATGAGCAGTTCTTC. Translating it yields CASSWAEPHNEQFF.

Written as DNA, the CDR3 is TGTGCCAGCAGCTTATTGGGCGGGAGGGCCAGCACAGATACGCAGTATTTT. Protein: CASSLLGGRASTDTQYF. The chain has TRBV7-3 and TRBJ2-3; 9 positions agree with TRBD2. The trim removed 2 bases at V and 0 bases at J, leaving 6 bases unmatched. This CDR3 contains 17 residues. Germline V CDR1 and CDR2: SGHTA, FQGTGA.

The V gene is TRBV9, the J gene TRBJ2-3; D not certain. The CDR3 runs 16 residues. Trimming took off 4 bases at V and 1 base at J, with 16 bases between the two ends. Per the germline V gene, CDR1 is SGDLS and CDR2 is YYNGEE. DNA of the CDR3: TGTGCCAGCAGCACTTTAGCTAGGCCCCGCACAGATACGCAGTATTTT. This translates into CASSTLARPRTDTQYF.

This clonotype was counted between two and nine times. The CDR3 sequence: CASSLGLAGGTYNEQFF. CDR3 coding DNA: TGCGCCAGCAGCCTCGGACTAGCGGGAGGAACCTACAATGAGCAGTTCTTC. The chain combines TRBV5-1 with TRBJ2-1; TRBD2 matches 14 bases. This CDR3 spans 17 amino acids. Germline values: CDR1 SGHRS, CDR2 YFSETQ. The V and J ends lost 4 bases and 2 bases, in that order; junction bases with no gene match: 5.

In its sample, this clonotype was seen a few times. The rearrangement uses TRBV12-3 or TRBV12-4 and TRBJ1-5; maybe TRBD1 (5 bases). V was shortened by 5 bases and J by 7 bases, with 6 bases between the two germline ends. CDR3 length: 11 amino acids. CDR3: CASSPGQPQHF. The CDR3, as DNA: TGTGCCAGCAGTCCAGGGCAGCCCCAGCATTTT.

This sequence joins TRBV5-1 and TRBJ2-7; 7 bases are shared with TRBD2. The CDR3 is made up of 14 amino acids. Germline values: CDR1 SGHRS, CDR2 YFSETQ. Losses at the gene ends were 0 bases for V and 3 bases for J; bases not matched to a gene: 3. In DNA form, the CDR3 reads TGCGCCAGCAGCTTGGCCCTAGCGGACTACGAGCAGTACTTC. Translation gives CASSLALADYEQYF.